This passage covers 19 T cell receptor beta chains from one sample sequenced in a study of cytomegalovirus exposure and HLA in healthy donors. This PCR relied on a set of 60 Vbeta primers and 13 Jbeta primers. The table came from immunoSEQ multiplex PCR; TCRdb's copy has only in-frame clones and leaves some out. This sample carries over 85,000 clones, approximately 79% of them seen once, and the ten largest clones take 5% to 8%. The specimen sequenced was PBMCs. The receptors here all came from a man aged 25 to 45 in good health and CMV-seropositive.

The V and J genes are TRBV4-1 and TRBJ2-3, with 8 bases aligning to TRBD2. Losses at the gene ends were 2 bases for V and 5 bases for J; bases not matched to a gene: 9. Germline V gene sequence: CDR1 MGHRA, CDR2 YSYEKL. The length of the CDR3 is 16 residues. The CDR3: CASSQPPGGGIDTQYF. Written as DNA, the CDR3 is TGCGCCAGCAGCCAACCCCCCGGGGGGGGCATAGATACGCAGTATTTT.

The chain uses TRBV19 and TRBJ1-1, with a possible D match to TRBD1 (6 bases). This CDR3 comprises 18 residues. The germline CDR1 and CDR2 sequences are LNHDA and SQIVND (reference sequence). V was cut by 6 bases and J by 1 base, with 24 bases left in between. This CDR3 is CASSPDRLGSKGNTEAFF. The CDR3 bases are TGTGCCAGTAGCCCCGACAGGCTGGGATCGAAAGGGAACACTGAAGCTTTCTTT.

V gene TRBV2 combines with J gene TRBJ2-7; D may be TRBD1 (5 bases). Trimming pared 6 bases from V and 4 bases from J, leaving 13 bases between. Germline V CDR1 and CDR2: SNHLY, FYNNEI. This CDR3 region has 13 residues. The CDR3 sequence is CASRIDRGYEQYF. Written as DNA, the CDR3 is TGTGCCAGCAGAATCGACAGAGGTTACGAGCAGTACTTC.

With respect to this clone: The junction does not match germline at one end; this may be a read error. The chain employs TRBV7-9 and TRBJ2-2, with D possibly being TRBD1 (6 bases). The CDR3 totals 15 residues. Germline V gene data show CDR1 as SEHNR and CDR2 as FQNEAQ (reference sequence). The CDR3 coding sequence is TGTTCCAGCAGCTTAATGGGGGCGCGGACCGGGGAGCTGTTTTTT. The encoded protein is CSSSLMGARTGELFF.

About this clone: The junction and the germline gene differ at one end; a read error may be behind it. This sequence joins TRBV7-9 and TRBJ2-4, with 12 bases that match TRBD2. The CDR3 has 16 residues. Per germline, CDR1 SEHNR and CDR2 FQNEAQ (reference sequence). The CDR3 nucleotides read TGTTCCAGCAGCACACTAGCGGGGGGAACAGGAAACATTCAGTACTTC. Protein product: CSSSTLAGGTGNIQYF.

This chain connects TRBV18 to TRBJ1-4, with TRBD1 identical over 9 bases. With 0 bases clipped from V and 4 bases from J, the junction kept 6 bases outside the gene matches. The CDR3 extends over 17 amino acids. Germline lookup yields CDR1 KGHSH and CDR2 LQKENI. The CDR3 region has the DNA TGTGCCAGCTCACCACCCGGGACAGGGTGGGATAATGAAAAACTGTTTTTT. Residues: CASSPPGTGWDNEKLFF.

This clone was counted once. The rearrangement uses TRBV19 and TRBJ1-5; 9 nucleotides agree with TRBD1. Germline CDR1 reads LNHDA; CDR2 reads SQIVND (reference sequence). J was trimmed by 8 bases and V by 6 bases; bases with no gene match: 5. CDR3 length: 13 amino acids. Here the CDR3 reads CASRSGQGEPQHF. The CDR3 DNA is TGTGCCAGTAGATCGGGACAGGGCGAGCCCCAGCATTTT.

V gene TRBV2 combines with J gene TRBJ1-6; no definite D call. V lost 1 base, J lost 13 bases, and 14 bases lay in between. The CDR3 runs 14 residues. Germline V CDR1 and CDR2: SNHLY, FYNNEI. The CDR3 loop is CASSEGAGPDPLHF. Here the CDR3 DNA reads TGTGCCAGCAGTGAAGGGGCAGGCCCTGATCCCCTCCACTTT.

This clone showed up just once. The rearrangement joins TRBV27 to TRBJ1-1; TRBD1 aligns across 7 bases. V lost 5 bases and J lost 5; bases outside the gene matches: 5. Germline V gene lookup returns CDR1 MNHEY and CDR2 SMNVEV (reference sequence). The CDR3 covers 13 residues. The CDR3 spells CASSKQGWTEAFF. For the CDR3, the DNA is TGTGCCAGCAGTAAACAGGGGTGGACTGAAGCTTTCTTT.

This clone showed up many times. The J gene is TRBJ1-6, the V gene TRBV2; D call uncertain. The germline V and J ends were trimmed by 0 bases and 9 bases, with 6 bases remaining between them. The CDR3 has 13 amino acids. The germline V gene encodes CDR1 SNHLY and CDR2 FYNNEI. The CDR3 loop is CASSEAQSSPLHF. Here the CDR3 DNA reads TGTGCCAGCAGTGAAGCGCAGTCTTCACCCCTCCACTTT.

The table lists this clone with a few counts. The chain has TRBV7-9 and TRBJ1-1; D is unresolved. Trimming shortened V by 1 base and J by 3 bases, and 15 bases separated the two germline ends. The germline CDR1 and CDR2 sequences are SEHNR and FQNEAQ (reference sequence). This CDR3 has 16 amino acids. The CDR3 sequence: CASSLVRRSEDTEAFF. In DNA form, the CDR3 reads TGTGCCAGCAGCTTAGTACGCCGCTCGGAGGACACTGAAGCTTTCTTT.

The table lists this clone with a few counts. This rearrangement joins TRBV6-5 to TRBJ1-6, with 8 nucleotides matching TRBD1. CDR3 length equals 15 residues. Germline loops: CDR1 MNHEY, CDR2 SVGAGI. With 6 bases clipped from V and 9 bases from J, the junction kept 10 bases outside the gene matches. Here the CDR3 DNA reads TGTGCCAGCAGAGCGACAGGGGCTCCCCGTTCACCCCTCCACTTT. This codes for CASRATGAPRSPLHF.

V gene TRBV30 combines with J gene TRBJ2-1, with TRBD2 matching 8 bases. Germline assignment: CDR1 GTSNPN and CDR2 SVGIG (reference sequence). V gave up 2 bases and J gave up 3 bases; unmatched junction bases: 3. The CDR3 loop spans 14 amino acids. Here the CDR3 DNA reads TGTGCCTGGAGTACCAGCGGGGGCTACAATGAGCAGTTCTTC. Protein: CAWSTSGGYNEQFF.

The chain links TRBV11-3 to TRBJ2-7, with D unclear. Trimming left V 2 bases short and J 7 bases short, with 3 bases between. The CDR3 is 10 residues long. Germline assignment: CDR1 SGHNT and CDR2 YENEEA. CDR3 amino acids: CASSLHEQYF. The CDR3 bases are TGTGCCAGCAGCTTACATGAGCAGTACTTC.

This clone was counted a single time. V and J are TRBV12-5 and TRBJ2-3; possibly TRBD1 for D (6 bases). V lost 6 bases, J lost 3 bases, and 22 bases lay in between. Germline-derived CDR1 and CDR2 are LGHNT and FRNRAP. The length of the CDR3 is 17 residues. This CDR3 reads CASGNWVRTVGTDTQYF. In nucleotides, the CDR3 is TGTGCTAGTGGCAACTGGGTTCGGACAGTGGGGACAGATACGCAGTATTTT.

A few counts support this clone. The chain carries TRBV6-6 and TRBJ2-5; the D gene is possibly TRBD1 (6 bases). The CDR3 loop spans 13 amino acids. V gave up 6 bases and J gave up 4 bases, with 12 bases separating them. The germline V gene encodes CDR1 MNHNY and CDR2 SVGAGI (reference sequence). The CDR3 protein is CASRKTGRETQYF. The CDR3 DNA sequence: TGTGCCAGCAGAAAGACAGGAAGAGAGACCCAGTACTTC.

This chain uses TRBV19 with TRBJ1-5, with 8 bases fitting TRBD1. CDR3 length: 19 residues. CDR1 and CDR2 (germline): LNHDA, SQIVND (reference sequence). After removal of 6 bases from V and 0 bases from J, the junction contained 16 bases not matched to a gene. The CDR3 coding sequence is TGTGCCAGTAGGGACTCTTCACAGGGGGTGCCCTATAGCAATCAGCCCCAGCATTTT. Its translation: CASRDSSQGVPYSNQPQHF.

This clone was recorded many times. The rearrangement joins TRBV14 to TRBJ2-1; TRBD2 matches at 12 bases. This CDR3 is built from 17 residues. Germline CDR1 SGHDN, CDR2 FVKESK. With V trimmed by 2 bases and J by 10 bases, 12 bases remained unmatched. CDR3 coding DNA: TGTGCCAGCAGCCAACTCGGACTAGCGGGGCGCCGGGGGGAGCAGTTCTTC. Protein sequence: CASSQLGLAGRRGEQFF.

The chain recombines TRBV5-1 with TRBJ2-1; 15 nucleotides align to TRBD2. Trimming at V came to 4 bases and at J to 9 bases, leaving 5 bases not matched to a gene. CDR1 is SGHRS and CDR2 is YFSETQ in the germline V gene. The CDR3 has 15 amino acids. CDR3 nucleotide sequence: TGCGCCAGCAGCCTCGGGACTAGCGGGGGGTCTGAGCAGTTCTTC. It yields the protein CASSLGTSGGSEQFF.